The T cell receptor (beta chain) described here comes from a study of blood T cell repertoires in COVID-19. Profiling relied on immunoSEQ multiplex PCR, and the TCRdb table lists in-frame clones only, not all of them. The sample lists 200,000 or so clones; around nine tenths were seen once. Sequencing was performed on peripheral blood. This TCR came from a man between 65 and 79 years old with active or convalescent COVID-19.

The CDR3 nucleotides read TGTGCCAGCAGCCTGAATCCGGGACTAGCAGTTTCCAATGAGCAGTTCTTC. Its translation is CASSLNPGLAVSNEQFF. The J gene is TRBJ2-1, the V gene TRBV7-9, with 9 bases matching TRBD2. The CDR3 extends over 17 amino acids. V lost 5 bases, J lost 6 bases, and 14 bases stayed unmatched. The V gene's germline CDR1 is SEHNR and CDR2 FQNEAQ (reference sequence).